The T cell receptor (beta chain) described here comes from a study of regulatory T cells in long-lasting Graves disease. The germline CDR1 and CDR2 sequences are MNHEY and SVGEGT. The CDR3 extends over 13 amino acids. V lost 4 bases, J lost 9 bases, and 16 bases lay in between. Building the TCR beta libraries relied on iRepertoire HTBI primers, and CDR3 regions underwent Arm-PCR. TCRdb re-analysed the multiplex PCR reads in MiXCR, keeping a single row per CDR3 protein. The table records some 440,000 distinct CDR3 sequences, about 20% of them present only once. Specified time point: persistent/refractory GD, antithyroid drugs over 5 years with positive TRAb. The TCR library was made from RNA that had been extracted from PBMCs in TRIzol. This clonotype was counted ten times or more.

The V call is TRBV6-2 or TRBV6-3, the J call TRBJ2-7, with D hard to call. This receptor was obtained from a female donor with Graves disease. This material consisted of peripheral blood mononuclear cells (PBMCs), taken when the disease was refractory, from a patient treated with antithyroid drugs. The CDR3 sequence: CASSFVRVSRQYF. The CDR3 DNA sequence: TGTGCCAGCAGTTTCGTCCGAGTCTCTCGGCAGTACTTC.